The T cell receptor beta chain described here comes from a study of cytomegalovirus exposure and HLA in healthy donors. The V gene's germline CDR1 is KGHSH and CDR2 LQKENI. V was pared by 1 base and J by 2 bases, with 8 bases between. The CDR3 runs to 15 residues. Findings and caveats of the study: A prior analysis recorded that most TCR beta V segments were productive about 87% or about 30% of the time. In a later analysis, common viral pathogens appeared linked to several of the most significant clusters. Researchers had no immune exposure information except CMV serostatus available.

As regards this clone: Antigen: not known.

Primers: 60 Vbeta forward and 13 Jbeta reverse. Clones were sequenced by immunoSEQ multiplex PCR, and TCRdb holds only the in-frame ones, with some missing. The sample data list about 58,000 clones. The clonotype originates from a woman aged 18-30 years in good health and CMV-seronegative. The chain employs TRBV18 and TRBJ2-2, with TRBD2 as a possible D gene (6 bases). The sequencing sample was made of PBMCs. CDR3 DNA sequence: TGTGCCAGCTCACCACAGGGACTTAACACCGGGGAGCTGTTTTTT. It encodes CASSPQGLNTGELFF.